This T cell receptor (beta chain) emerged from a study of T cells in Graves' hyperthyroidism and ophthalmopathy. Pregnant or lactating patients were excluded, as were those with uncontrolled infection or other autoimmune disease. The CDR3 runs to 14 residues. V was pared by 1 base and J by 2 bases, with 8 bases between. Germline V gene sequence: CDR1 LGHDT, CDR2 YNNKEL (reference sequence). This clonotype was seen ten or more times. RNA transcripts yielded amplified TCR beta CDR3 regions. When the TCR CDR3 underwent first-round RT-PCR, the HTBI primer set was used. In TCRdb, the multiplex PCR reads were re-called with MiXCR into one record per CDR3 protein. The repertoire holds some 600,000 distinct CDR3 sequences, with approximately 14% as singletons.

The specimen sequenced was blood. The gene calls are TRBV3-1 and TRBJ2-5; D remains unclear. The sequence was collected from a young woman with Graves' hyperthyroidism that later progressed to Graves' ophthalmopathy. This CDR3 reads CASSQGLVQETQYF. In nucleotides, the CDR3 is TGTGCCAGCAGCCAAGGGCTAGTGCAAGAGACCCAGTACTTC.